The text below deals with one T cell receptor (beta chain). PCR employed 60 Vbeta and 13 Jbeta primers. Using immunoSEQ multiplex PCR, the repertoire was profiled, and TCRdb retains in-frame clones only, with some absent. The data contain around 100,000 clones, almost 70% of them singletons. The data are from a study of cytomegalovirus exposure and HLA in healthy donors. Trimming pared 3 bases from V and 3 bases from J, leaving 7 bases between. CDR3 size: 12 residues. Per the germline V gene, CDR1 is SGHTS and CDR2 is YDEGEE. The J gene is TRBJ2-7, the V gene TRBV5-8, with D uncertain. The sample comprised PBMCs. This TCR came from a man aged 30 to 39 in good health and CMV-seropositive. CDR3 amino acids: CASSSVFYEQYF. CDR3 DNA: TGTGCCAGCAGCTCCGTCTTCTACGAGCAGTACTTC.